A single sample is the source of the 29 T cell receptor beta chains below, sequenced in a study of T-cell memory formation after mild COVID-19 (dated by TCRdb to about 2021). Libraries were built with 5' RACE. The data were produced on an Illumina NovaSeq 6000. The raw public reads went through TCRdb reprocessing: fastp at Q25, MiXCR clone calling, in-frame beta chains kept. For every CDR3 protein sequence, its rows merge into one entry that carries the most common genes and DNA. In this sample the table shows 200,000 or so distinct CDR3 sequences, about 18% of which occur a single time. The ten largest clones add up to 2.4% of the sample. The sample was PBMCs or a T cell subset sorted from them (not recorded which). The receptors were sampled from an adult woman who had mild COVID-19 (a few samples of this study predate the infection). The sample titles of this study are shuffled in the database, so cell type and time point are left out; the donor was told from shared clones.

This clonotype appeared a few times. CDR3 in DNA: TGTGCCAGCTCACCACCAGGGAAGGCTGAAGCTTTCTTT. Protein product: CASSPPGKAEAFF. The rearrangement links TRBV18 to TRBJ1-1; D call uncertain. Germline CDR1 reads KGHSH; CDR2 reads LQKENI. Trimming cost V 0 bases and J 6 bases, with 8 bases left between them. This CDR3 is built from 13 residues.

This clonotype was counted only a few times. V and J are TRBV4-2 and TRBJ2-7; D might be TRBD1 (6 bases). The CDR3 contains 15 residues. The germline V gene encodes CDR1 LGHNA and CDR2 YNFKEQ. With 1 base removed from V and 7 bases from J, the gap between germline ends came to 17 bases. This CDR3 is CASSQGLTGLGEQYF. CDR3 coding DNA: TGTGCCAGCAGCCAAGGACTCACAGGGCTCGGGGAGCAGTACTTC.

The chain is built from TRBV19 and TRBJ1-2, with TRBD1 as a possible D gene (5 bases). There are 15 residues in the CDR3. V lost 7 bases and J lost 2, with 17 bases in between. Per the germline V gene, CDR1 is LNHDA and CDR2 is SQIVND (reference sequence). The DNA for the CDR3 is TGTGCCAGTAATGACGAACGGGGGGTAAACTATGGCTACACCTTC. As protein: CASNDERGVNYGYTF.

The V call is TRBV11-2, the J call TRBJ2-1; possibly TRBD2 for D (6 bases). Trimming cost V 4 bases and J 2 bases, with 21 bases left between them. This CDR3 comprises 18 residues. In germline, CDR1 is SGHAT, CDR2 FQNNGV. The CDR3 sequence: CASSSNLWGVTPYNEQFF. CDR3 in DNA: TGTGCCAGCAGCTCAAACCTTTGGGGGGTGACGCCCTACAATGAGCAGTTCTTC.

This clonotype was detected only a few times. The chain uses TRBV7-2 and TRBJ2-7; 11 bases align to TRBD2. Germline CDR1 reads SGHTA; CDR2 reads FQGNSA. V was clipped by 8 bases and J by 4 bases; unmatched bases: 10. CDR3 size: 15 residues. CDR3 region: CASLPTSGSGYEQYF. CDR3 nucleotide sequence: TGTGCCAGCCTTCCTACTAGCGGGAGTGGTTACGAGCAGTACTTC.

The chain uses TRBV7-6 and TRBJ2-3; TRBD2 aligns across 11 bases. The junction had 7 bases not matched to a gene; V was cut back by 5 bases and J by 3 bases. The CDR3 length is 16 residues. Per germline, CDR1 SGHVS and CDR2 FNYEAQ. DNA for the CDR3: TGTGCCAGCAGCACGTTAGCGGGGGGGACGACAGATACGCAGTATTTT. Translation: CASSTLAGGTTDTQYF.

This chain uses TRBV9 with TRBJ2-5; 8 positions agree with TRBD1. The J segment lost 9 bases and the V segment lost 0 bases, leaving 10 bases of the junction unmatched. CDR1 and CDR2 from the germline V gene are SGDLS and YYNGEE. This CDR3 is 15 amino acids long. The CDR3 sequence is CASSVEASGGQPQYF. DNA of the CDR3: TGTGCCAGCAGCGTAGAGGCGTCAGGGGGCCAGCCCCAGTACTTC.

The chain has TRBV12-3 or TRBV12-4 and TRBJ2-7; 10 nucleotides agree with TRBD1. The CDR3 covers 15 residues. The trim removed 1 base at V and 4 bases at J, leaving 4 bases unmatched. DNA for the CDR3: TGTGCCAGCAGTTTAGGGGGACAGGGGAATTACGAGCAGTACTTC. It yields the protein CASSLGGQGNYEQYF.

The table lists this clonotype with a few counts. The rearrangement links TRBV5-1 to TRBJ2-3; TRBD2 matches 8 bases. Trimming cost V 0 bases and J 4 bases; bases outside gene matches: 7. The CDR3 is 16 amino acids. Germline CDR1 SGHRS, CDR2 YFSETQ. The CDR3: CASSLAWTGGPDTQYF. CDR3 nucleotides: TGCGCCAGCAGCTTGGCCTGGACGGGGGGGCCAGATACGCAGTATTTT. The full variable domain, with the rest looked up from reference TRBV5-1 and TRBJ2-3, is KAGVTQTPRYLIKTRGQQVTLSCSPISGHRSVSWYQQTPGQGLQFLFEYFSETQRNKGNFPGRFSGRQFSNSRSEMNVSTLELGDSALYLCASSLAWTGGPDTQYFGPGTRLTVL.

The genes are TRBV4-2 and TRBJ1-5; TRBD1 matches at 9 bases. The CDR3 is 15 amino acids. V was pared by 0 bases and J by 4 bases, with 1 base of the junction left unmatched. CDR1 is LGHNA and CDR2 is YNFKEQ in the germline V gene. DNA for the CDR3: TGTGCCAGCAGCCAAGAAGGGACAGGGAATCAGCCCCAGCATTTT. Translated: CASSQEGTGNQPQHF.

The rearrangement links TRBV9 to TRBJ1-6; D not resolved. Looked up from germline, CDR1 is SGDLS and CDR2 is YYNGEE. Trimming stripped 0 bases from V and 9 bases from J, with 10 bases between. The CDR3 has 14 residues. Written as DNA, the CDR3 is TGTGCCAGCAGCGTAGAACCGCAAGGTTCACCCCTCCACTTT. As protein: CASSVEPQGSPLHF.

This clonotype came up many times. The rearrangement joins TRBV6-2 or TRBV6-3 to TRBJ2-2; 9 bases are shared with TRBD2. The V segment lost 0 bases and the J segment 2 bases; nucleotides outside the gene matches: 4. The CDR3 runs to 17 residues. Germline V CDR1 and CDR2: MNHEY, SVGEGT. Here the CDR3 reads CASSYSRTSVNTGELFF. As DNA, the CDR3 is TGTGCCAGCAGTTACTCACGGACTAGCGTAAACACCGGGGAGCTGTTTTTT.

This clonotype was counted between two and nine times. The J gene is TRBJ2-5, the V gene TRBV7-9; possible D gene TRBD2, 6 bases. Germline-derived CDR1 and CDR2 are SEHNR and FQNEAQ (reference sequence). This CDR3 has 16 residues. V was shortened by 8 bases and J by 4 bases, with 23 bases between the two germline ends. DNA for the CDR3: TGTGCCAGCCAAAACGGATGGCAGGGAGCGGGAGAGACCCAGTACTTC. This translates into CASQNGWQGAGETQYF.

This clonotype was recorded a few times. The V and J genes are TRBV4-2 and TRBJ2-7, with 9 bases matching TRBD1. With 0 bases clipped from V and 2 bases from J, the junction kept 17 bases outside the gene matches. CDR3 length: 20 amino acids. The germline CDR1 and CDR2 sequences are LGHNA and YNFKEQ. This chain's CDR3 is CASSQDLFRDGQGTTYEQYF. CDR3 sequence (DNA): TGTGCCAGCAGCCAAGATCTTTTCCGGGATGGACAGGGGACAACCTACGAGCAGTACTTC.

This clonotype has a handful of counts. J is TRBJ2-5 and V is TRBV5-6; 8 bases agree with TRBD1. This CDR3 has 13 residues. V lost 6 bases and J lost 4; bases outside the gene matches: 5. Germline V lookup: CDR1 SGHDT, CDR2 YYEEEE. As DNA, the CDR3 is TGTGCCAGCACCGAGGACAGGGTAGAGACCCAGTACTTC. It is translated as CASTEDRVETQYF.

The sample holds a few counts of this clonotype. V and J are TRBV9 and TRBJ2-1, with TRBD2 matching over 11 bases. The trim removed 3 bases at V and 4 bases at J, leaving 3 bases unmatched. This CDR3 is 15 amino acids long. Germline-derived CDR1 and CDR2 are SGDLS and YYNGEE. CDR3 DNA: TGTGCCAGCAGCGCTAGCGGGGGGCGGTACAATGAGCAGTTCTTC. Residues: CASSASGGRYNEQFF.

This clonotype was picked up a small number of times. The chain links TRBV6-5 to TRBJ2-7; D unresolved. This CDR3 has 15 residues. Trimming shortened V by 4 bases and J by 0 bases, and 13 bases separated the two germline ends. CDR1 and CDR2 (germline): MNHEY, SVGAGI. This chain's CDR3 is CASSFDRLPSYEQYF. For the CDR3, the DNA is TGTGCCAGCAGTTTCGACCGATTACCCTCCTACGAGCAGTACTTC.

The CDR3 bases are TGTGCCAGCAGCCCCAGAGGGCAGGGGGCCTCTGGGGCCAACGTCCTGACTTTC. Amino acid sequence: CASSPRGQGASGANVLTF. The rearrangement links TRBV7-9 to TRBJ2-6; 8 bases are a match to TRBD1. Trimming at V came to 5 bases and at J to 0 bases, leaving 9 bases not matched to a gene. The CDR3 length is 18 residues. Germline V gives CDR1 SEHNR, CDR2 FQNEAQ (reference sequence).

This clonotype has a handful of counts. The chain joins TRBV5-1 to TRBJ2-1; TRBD1 agrees at 9 bases. CDR1 is SGHRS and CDR2 is YFSETQ in the germline V gene. This CDR3 comprises 15 residues. Trimming took 4 bases from V and 6 from J; bases not matched to a gene: 8. The CDR3 nucleotides read TGCGCCAGCAGCCCGGGACAGGGAAGGGCCAATGAGCAGTTCTTC. This sequence encodes CASSPGQGRANEQFF. The variable domain in full, with the rest retrieved from reference TRBV5-1 and TRBJ2-1, is KAGVTQTPRYLIKTRGQQVTLSCSPISGHRSVSWYQQTPGQGLQFLFEYFSETQRNKGNFPGRFSGRQFSNSRSEMNVSTLELGDSALYLCASSPGQGRANEQFFGPGTRLTVL.

This clonotype was recorded a few times. V and J are TRBV6-1 and TRBJ2-2; 10 bases are shared with TRBD2. The CDR3 is 15 residues long. Looked up from germline, CDR1 is MNHNS and CDR2 is SASEGT. V shed 6 bases, J shed 4 bases, and the junction held 5 bases outside the gene matches. In nucleotides, the CDR3 is TGTGCCAGCAGAGATAGCGGGGGGCGCACCGGGGAGCTGTTTTTT. Its protein is CASRDSGGRTGELFF.

This clonotype was detected a few times. The chain has TRBV2 and TRBJ2-2, with D tentatively TRBD1 (6 bases). The ends were cut back, 8 bases at V and 4 bases at J, with 14 bases in the middle. The CDR3 spans 14 residues. Germline CDR1 SNHLY, CDR2 FYNNEI. As DNA, the CDR3 is TGTGCCAGCTCAGCAGGGGCCAGCACCGGGGAGCTGTTTTTT. Translating gives CASSAGASTGELFF. Based on the CDR3 plus reference TRBV2 and TRBJ2-2, the full variable domain is EPEVTQTPSHQVTQMGQEVILRCVPISNHLYFYWYRQILGQKVEFLVSFYNNEISEKSEIFDDQFSVERPDGSNFTLKIRSTKLEDSAMYFCASSAGASTGELFFGEGSRLTVL.

V is TRBV20-1 and J is TRBJ2-7, with 10 bases aligning to TRBD2. The CDR3 loop spans 15 amino acids. Trimming cost V 5 bases and J 3 bases; bases outside gene matches: 10. Germline CDR1 is DFQATT and CDR2 is SNEGSKA (reference sequence). The chain's CDR3 is CSACPTSGPCYEQYF. The DNA for the CDR3 is TGCAGTGCTTGTCCGACTAGCGGGCCTTGCTACGAGCAGTACTTC.

This clonotype was detected only a few times. V usage is TRBV6-6 and J usage is TRBJ2-6, with D perhaps assigned TRBD1 or TRBD2 (5 bases each). V lost 7 bases and J 0 bases, leaving 13 bases between the germline ends. The length of the CDR3 is 16 residues. Germline V lookup: CDR1 MNHNY, CDR2 SVGAGI (reference sequence). Here the CDR3 reads CASINGTGSGANVLTF. CDR3 in DNA: TGTGCCAGCATCAACGGGACGGGCTCTGGGGCCAACGTCCTGACTTTC.

This clonotype showed up just a few times. The chain links TRBV7-3 to TRBJ1-1, with a weak D call TRBD1 (5 bases). The CDR3 has 13 amino acids. Looked up from germline, CDR1 is SGHTA and CDR2 is FQGTGA. Between the trimmed V and J ends, which lost 4 bases and 8 bases, there was a span of 14 bases. In nucleotides, the CDR3 is TGTGCCAGCAGCTCTCTAGGGACCCGAGAAGCTTTCTTT. It is translated as CASSSLGTREAFF.

V usage is TRBV19 and J usage is TRBJ2-3; 7 nucleotides match TRBD1. J lost 6 bases, V lost 3 bases, and 15 bases had no gene match. CDR3 length equals 17 residues. CDR1 is LNHDA and CDR2 is SQIVND in the germline V gene (reference sequence). This CDR3 is CASSMNPDRYYGDTQYF. DNA of the CDR3: TGTGCCAGTAGTATGAATCCGGACAGGTACTACGGGGATACGCAGTATTTT.

This clonotype turned up a few times. This rearrangement joins TRBV5-1 to TRBJ1-2; a weak D match, TRBD1 (6 bases). CDR3 length: 13 residues. V dropped 4 bases and J dropped 4 bases, with 11 bases sitting between them. The germline gives CDR1 SGHRS, CDR2 YFSETQ. This chain's CDR3 is CASSETGSYGYTF. CDR3 in DNA: TGCGCCAGCAGCGAAACAGGGAGCTATGGCTACACCTTC. The full variable domain, rest sourced from reference TRBV5-1 and TRBJ1-2, is KAGVTQTPRYLIKTRGQQVTLSCSPISGHRSVSWYQQTPGQGLQFLFEYFSETQRNKGNFPGRFSGRQFSNSRSEMNVSTLELGDSALYLCASSETGSYGYTFGSGTRLTVV.

The J gene is TRBJ2-1, the V gene TRBV7-9; the D is unclear. The V gene's germline CDR1 is SEHNR and CDR2 FQNEAQ (reference sequence). This CDR3 has 12 amino acids. Trimming shortened V by 4 bases and J by 6 bases, and 7 bases separated the two germline ends. The DNA of the CDR3 is TGTGCCAGCAGCTCCCCGGGCAATGAGCAGTTCTTC. It translates to CASSSPGNEQFF.

The chain is built from TRBV5-1 and TRBJ2-5, with D perhaps TRBD1 (7 bases). The CDR3 covers 16 residues. V was trimmed by 0 bases and J by 4 bases, leaving 16 bases between them. Germline V gives CDR1 SGHRS, CDR2 YFSETQ. CDR3 in DNA: TGCGCCAGCAGCTTGGGTTTCGGGGGACAGAGAGAGACCCAGTACTTC. It specifies CASSLGFGGQRETQYF.

This rearrangement joins TRBV24-1 to TRBJ2-7; TRBD1 or TRBD2 may be the D gene (5 bases each). The ends were cut back, 10 bases at V and 5 bases at J, with 17 bases in the middle. The CDR3 totals 13 residues. The V gene's germline CDR1 is KGHDR and CDR2 SFDVKD. Written as DNA, the CDR3 is TGTGCCACGGGGGATGTGGGGTTCCACGAGCAGTACTTC. Encoded protein: CATGDVGFHEQYF.